Presented here are 8 T cell receptor beta chains from one specimen sequenced in a study of beta chain features in type 1 diabetes. General study points: Type 1 diabetes patients showed a moderate but significant shortening of TCRB CDR3s in all four CD4+ subsets.

For these receptors, no antigen is known. Since all of the isolated RNA was reverse transcribed, expressed TCRB transcripts were what got sequenced. Method: immunoSEQ multiplex PCR; TCRdb's copy keeps in-frame clones and lacks some. The sample carries under 150,000 clones, roughly 10% recorded once. The sample consisted of central memory CD4+ T cells from blood. The origin of the receptors is a man in his thirties or forties with type 1 diabetes.

In its sample, this clone was seen a few times. V usage is TRBV7-2 and J usage is TRBJ2-3; possible D gene TRBD1, 6 bases. CDR3 size: 13 residues. Trimming took off 3 bases at V and 4 bases at J, with 8 bases between the two ends. Per germline, CDR1 SGHTA and CDR2 FQGNSA. The CDR3: CASSFWGPDTQYF. The CDR3 bases are TGTGCCAGCAGCTTTTGGGGGCCAGATACGCAGTATTTT.

This chain joins TRBV7-2 and TRBJ2-5; no clear D gene. This CDR3 is built from 12 residues. Germline CDR1 is SGHTA and CDR2 is FQGNSA. V was shortened by 5 bases and J by 2 bases, with 6 bases between the two germline ends. The CDR3 sequence: CASSQNQETQYF. The DNA of the CDR3 is TGTGCCAGCAGCCAGAATCAAGAGACCCAGTACTTC. Based on the CDR3 plus reference TRBV7-2 and TRBJ2-5, the full variable domain is GAGVSQSPSNKVTEKGKDVELRCDPISGHTALYWYRQSLGQGLEFLIYFQGNSAPDKSGLPSDRFSAERTGGSVSTLTIQRTQQEDSAVYLCASSQNQETQYFGPGTRLLVL.

CDR3 loop: CASSSPPGQPQHF. The CDR3 DNA reads TGTGCCAGCAGTTCCCCCCCGGGGCAGCCCCAGCATTTT. The chain employs TRBV6-5 and TRBJ1-5; no clear D. Trimming left V 4 bases short and J 7 bases short, with 11 bases between. The CDR3 runs to 13 residues. Per germline, CDR1 MNHEY and CDR2 SVGAGI.

The chain combines TRBV29-1 with TRBJ2-1; TRBD2 matches at 13 bases. The V and J ends lost 7 bases and 4 bases, in that order; junction bases with no gene match: 7. This CDR3 spans 15 amino acids. Per the germline V gene, CDR1 is SQVTM and CDR2 is ANQGSEA. The CDR3 nucleotides read TGCAGCGCCAGAAAACTAGCGGGGGGGTACAATGAGCAGTTCTTC. This codes for CSARKLAGGYNEQFF.

J is TRBJ2-3 and V is TRBV5-4; TRBD2 matches 9 bases. This CDR3 is built from 15 residues. V lost 4 bases and J lost 4; bases outside the gene matches: 7. CDR1 is SGHNT, CDR2 YYREEE, per germline (reference sequence). The CDR3 sequence is CASSPRGGAPDTQYF. Here the CDR3 DNA reads TGTGCCAGCAGCCCCCGCGGGGGGGCCCCAGATACGCAGTATTTT. Full variable domain (rest looked up from reference TRBV5-4 and TRBJ2-3): ETGVTQSPTHLIKTRGQQVTLRCSSQSGHNTVSWYQQALGQGPQFIFQYYREEENGRGNFPPRFSGLQFPNYSSELNVNALELDDSALYLCASSPRGGAPDTQYFGPGTRLTVL.

This clone was counted a few times. This chain connects TRBV5-1 to TRBJ2-3; no firm D call. This CDR3 region has 14 residues. Germline CDR1 and CDR2: SGHRS and YFSETQ. V was trimmed by 4 bases and J by 2 bases, leaving 11 bases between them. The CDR3 loop reads CASSPNSNTDTQYF. CDR3 nucleotide sequence: TGCGCCAGCAGCCCAAATTCAAACACAGATACGCAGTATTTT.

J is TRBJ1-5 and V is TRBV6-5; D is undetermined. The germline V and J ends were trimmed by 4 bases and 4 bases, with 14 bases remaining between them. The CDR3 runs to 15 residues. The germline gives CDR1 MNHEY, CDR2 SVGAGI. The CDR3 loop reads CASSSTQHSNQPQHF. CDR3 nucleotide sequence: TGTGCCAGCAGTTCTACTCAACACAGTAATCAGCCCCAGCATTTT.

The V and J genes are TRBV9 and TRBJ2-2; D is uncertain. Germline loops: CDR1 SGDLS, CDR2 YYNGEE. This CDR3 contains 13 residues. The germline V and J ends were trimmed by 0 bases and 6 bases, with 6 bases remaining between them. CDR3 amino acids: CASSVGAPGELFF. CDR3 nucleotides: TGTGCCAGCAGCGTAGGGGCACCCGGGGAGCTGTTTTTT.